This T cell receptor beta chain was obtained from a study of blood T cell repertoires in COVID-19. Study in general: Acute-phase and convalescent COVID-19 samples originated in the United States, Italy and Spain. The analysed material was cDNA or gDNA that came from T cells, B-cell-depleted T cells, or PBMCs.

V was cut by 3 bases and J by 3 bases, with 18 bases left in between. The CDR3 runs to 16 residues. Germline V gives CDR1 MDHEN, CDR2 SYDVKM. Patients in Seattle were enrolled during active infection, then followed longitudinally. Under the authors' procedure: Reference gene primer amplification gave estimated nucleated cell counts. Using immunoSEQ multiplex PCR, the repertoire was profiled, and TCRdb retains in-frame clones only, with some absent. V and J calls and clone size are given by that table; D and trimming were obtained from the DNA. The table includes roughly 250,000 clones, roughly 90% detected once.

The V and J genes are TRBV28 and TRBJ2-7; TRBD2 might be the D (5 bases). The receptor comes from a woman aged 30 to 39 with COVID-19, enrolled during active disease. Sequencing input: peripheral blood. The DNA of the CDR3 is TGTGCCAGCAGTTTGGCGGAGGATGGTCTATTCTACGAGCAGTACTTC. Translation gives CASSLAEDGLFYEQYF.